This is a list of T cell receptor beta chains from one sample in a study of metastatic and nonmetastatic thyroid tumors. With MiXCR, TCRdb reprocessed the PCR reads. In the table there are 35,000 to 45,000 clones, less than 25% of which are singletons. The sequenced material came from blood. Receptors were obtained from a female donor with papillary thyroid cancer or a benign thyroid nodule (not recorded which). Some clones in this sample may be carry-over from other donors' samples. Each CDR3 is given with its conserved first and last residue.

v_gene: TRBV4-1
CDR3aa: CASSRHSVNTGELFF

v_gene: TRBV6-2/TRBV6-3
CDR3aa: CASRYTTDTQYF

v_gene: TRBV28
CDR3aa: CASWTGEFQPQHF

v_gene: TRBV6-1
CDR3aa: CASSGSSYNSPLHF

v_gene: TRBV6-1
CDR3aa: CASSHRLAGVYEQYF

v_gene: TRBV20-1
CDR3aa: CSANQGGLGNTGELFF

v_gene: TRBV5-1
CDR3aa: CAISRDGRNHPQHF

v_gene: TRBV30
CDR3aa: CAWSVAFGTTFGTQYF

v_gene: TRBV7-2
CDR3aa: CASSSDRSGANVLTF

v_gene: TRBV29-1
CDR3aa: CSVRTESNSPLHF